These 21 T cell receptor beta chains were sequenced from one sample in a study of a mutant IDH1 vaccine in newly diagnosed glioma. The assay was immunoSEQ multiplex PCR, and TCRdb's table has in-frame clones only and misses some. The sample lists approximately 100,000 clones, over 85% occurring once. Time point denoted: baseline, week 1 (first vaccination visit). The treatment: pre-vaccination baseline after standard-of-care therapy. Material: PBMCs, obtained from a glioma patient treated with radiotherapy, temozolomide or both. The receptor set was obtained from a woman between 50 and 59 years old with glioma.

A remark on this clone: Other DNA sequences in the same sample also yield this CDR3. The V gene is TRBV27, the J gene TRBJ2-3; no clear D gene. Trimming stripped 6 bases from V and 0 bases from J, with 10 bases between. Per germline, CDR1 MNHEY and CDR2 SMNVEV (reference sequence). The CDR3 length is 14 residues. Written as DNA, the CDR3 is TGTGCCAGCAGCCTAGTAGGTAGCACAGATACGCAGTATTTT. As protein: CASSLVGSTDTQYF.

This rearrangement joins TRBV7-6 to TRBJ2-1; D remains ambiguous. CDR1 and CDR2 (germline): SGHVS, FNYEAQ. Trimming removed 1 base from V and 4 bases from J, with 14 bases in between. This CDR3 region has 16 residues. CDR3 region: CASSLGSRTLYNEQFF. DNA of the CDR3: TGTGCCAGCAGCTTAGGGTCCAGGACGTTATACAATGAGCAGTTCTTC.

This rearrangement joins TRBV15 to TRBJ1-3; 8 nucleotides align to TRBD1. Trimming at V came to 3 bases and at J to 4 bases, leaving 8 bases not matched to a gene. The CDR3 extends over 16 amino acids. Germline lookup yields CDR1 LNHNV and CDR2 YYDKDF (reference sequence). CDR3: CATSRDRTGIGNTIYF. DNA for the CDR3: TGTGCCACCAGCAGGGATCGGACAGGGATCGGAAACACCATATATTTT.

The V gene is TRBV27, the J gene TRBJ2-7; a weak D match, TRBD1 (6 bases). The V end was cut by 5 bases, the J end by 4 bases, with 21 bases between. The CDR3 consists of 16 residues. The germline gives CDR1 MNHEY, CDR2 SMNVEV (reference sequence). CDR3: CASSSPRSRGTYEQYF. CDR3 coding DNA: TGTGCCAGCAGTAGCCCCCGGAGCAGGGGAACTTACGAGCAGTACTTC.

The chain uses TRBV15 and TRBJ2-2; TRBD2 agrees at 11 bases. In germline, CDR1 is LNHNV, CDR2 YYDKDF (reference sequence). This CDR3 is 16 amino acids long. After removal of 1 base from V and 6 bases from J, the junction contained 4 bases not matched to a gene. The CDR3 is CATSRGLLAGAGELFF. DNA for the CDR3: TGTGCCACCAGCAGAGGACTACTAGCGGGAGCCGGGGAGCTGTTTTTT.

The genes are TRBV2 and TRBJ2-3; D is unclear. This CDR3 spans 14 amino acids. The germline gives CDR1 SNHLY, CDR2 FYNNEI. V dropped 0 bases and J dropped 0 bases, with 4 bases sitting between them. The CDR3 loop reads CASSEAASTDTQYF. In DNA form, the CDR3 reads TGTGCCAGCAGTGAAGCAGCTAGCACAGATACGCAGTATTTT.

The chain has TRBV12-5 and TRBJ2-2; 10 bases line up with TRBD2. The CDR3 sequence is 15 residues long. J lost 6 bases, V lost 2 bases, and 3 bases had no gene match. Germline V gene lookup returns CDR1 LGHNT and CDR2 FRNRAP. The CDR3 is CASGLRLAGAGELFF. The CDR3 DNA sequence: TGTGCTAGTGGTTTGCGTCTAGCGGGAGCCGGGGAGCTGTTTTTT. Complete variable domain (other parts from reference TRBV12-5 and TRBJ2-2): DARVTQTPRHKVTEMGQEVTMRCQPILGHNTVFWYRQTMMQGLELLAYFRNRAPLDDSGMPKDRFSAEMPDATLATLKIQPSEPRDSAVYFCASGLRLAGAGELFFGEGSRLTVL.

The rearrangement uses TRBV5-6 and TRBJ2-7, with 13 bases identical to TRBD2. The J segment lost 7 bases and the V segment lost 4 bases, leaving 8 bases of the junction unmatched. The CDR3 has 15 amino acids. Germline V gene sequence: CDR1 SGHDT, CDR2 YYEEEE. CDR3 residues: CASSKGLAGSREQYF. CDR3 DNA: TGTGCCAGCAGCAAGGGACTAGCGGGATCAAGGGAGCAGTACTTC. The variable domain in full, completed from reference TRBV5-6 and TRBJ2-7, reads DAGVTQSPTHLIKTRGQQVTLRCSPKSGHDTVSWYQQALGQGPQFIFQYYEEEERQRGNFPDRFSGHQFPNYSSELNVNALLLGDSALYLCASSKGLAGSREQYFGPGTRLTVT.

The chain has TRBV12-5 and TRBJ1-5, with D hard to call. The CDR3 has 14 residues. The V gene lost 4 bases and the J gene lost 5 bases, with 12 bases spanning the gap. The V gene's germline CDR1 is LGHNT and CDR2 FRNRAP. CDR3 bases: TGTGCTAGTGGTTCGCCGCAGGCCCATCAGCCCCAGCATTTT. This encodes CASGSPQAHQPQHF.

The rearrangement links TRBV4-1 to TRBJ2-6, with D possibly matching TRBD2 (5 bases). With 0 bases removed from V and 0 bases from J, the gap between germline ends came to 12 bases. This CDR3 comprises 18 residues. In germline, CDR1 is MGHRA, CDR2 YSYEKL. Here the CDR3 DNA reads TGCGCCAGCAGCCAAGATAGCGTATCCAACTCTGGGGCCAACGTCCTGACTTTC. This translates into CASSQDSVSNSGANVLTF.

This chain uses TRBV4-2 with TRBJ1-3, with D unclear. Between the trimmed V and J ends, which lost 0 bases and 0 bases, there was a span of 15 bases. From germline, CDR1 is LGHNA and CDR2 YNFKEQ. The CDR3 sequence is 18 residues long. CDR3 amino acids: CASSQDLGMPNSGNTIYF. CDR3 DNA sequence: TGTGCCAGCAGCCAAGATCTGGGAATGCCCAACTCTGGAAACACCATATATTTT.

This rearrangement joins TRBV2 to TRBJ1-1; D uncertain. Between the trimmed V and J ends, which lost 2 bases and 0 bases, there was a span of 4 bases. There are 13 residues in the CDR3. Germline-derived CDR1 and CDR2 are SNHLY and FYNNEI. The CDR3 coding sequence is TGTGCCAGCAGTGAACGGATGAACACTGAAGCTTTCTTT. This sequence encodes CASSERMNTEAFF.

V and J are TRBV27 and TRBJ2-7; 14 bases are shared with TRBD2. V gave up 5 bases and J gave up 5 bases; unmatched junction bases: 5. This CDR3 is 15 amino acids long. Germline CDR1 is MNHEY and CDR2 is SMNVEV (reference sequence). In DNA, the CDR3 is TGTGCCAGCAGTCGACTAGCGGGAGGGCCGGACGAGCAGTACTTC. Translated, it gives CASSRLAGGPDEQYF.

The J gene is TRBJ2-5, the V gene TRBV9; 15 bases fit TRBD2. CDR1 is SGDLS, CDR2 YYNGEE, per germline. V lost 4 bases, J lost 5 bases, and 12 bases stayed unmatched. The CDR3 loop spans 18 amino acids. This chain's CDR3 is CASSLSPGLAGGGETQYF. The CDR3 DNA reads TGTGCCAGCAGCTTATCCCCGGGACTAGCGGGAGGTGGGGAGACCCAGTACTTC.

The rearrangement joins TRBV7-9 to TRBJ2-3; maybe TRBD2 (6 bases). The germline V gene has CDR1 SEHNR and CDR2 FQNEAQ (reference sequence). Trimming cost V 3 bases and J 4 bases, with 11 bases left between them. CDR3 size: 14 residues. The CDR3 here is CASSLGLVPDTQYF. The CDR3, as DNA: TGTGCCAGCAGCTTGGGACTCGTACCAGATACGCAGTATTTT.

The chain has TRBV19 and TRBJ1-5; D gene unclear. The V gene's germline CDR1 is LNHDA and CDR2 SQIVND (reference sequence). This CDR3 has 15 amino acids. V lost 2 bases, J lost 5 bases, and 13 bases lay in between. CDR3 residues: CASSISGQYYQPQHF. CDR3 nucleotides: TGTGCCAGTAGTATAAGTGGGCAGTACTATCAGCCCCAGCATTTT.

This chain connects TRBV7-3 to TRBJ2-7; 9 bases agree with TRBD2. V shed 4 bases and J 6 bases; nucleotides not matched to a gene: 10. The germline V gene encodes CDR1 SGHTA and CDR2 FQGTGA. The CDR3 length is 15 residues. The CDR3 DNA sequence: TGTGCCAGCAGCTCCACTAGCGGGCCACTCCTCGAGCAGTACTTC. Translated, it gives CASSSTSGPLLEQYF.

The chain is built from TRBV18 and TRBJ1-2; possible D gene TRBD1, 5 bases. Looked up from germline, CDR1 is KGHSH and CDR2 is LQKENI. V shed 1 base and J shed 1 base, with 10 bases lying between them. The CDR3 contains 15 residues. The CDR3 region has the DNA TGTGCCAGCTCACCACTCCGAAGGGGTAACTATGGCTACACCTTC. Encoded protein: CASSPLRRGNYGYTF.

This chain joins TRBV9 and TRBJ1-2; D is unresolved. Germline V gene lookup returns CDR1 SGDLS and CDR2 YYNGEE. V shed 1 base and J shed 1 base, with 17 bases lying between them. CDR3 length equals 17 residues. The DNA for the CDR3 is TGTGCCAGCAGCGTAAGTACGGAACGAAATCTTAACTATGGCTACACCTTC. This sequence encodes CASSVSTERNLNYGYTF.

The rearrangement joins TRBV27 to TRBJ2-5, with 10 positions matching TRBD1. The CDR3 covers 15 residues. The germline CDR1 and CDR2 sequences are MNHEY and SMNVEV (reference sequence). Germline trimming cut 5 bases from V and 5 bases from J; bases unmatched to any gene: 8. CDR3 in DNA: TGTGCCAGCAGTCCAAGACAGGGGGCAGGTGAGACCCAGTACTTC. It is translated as CASSPRQGAGETQYF.

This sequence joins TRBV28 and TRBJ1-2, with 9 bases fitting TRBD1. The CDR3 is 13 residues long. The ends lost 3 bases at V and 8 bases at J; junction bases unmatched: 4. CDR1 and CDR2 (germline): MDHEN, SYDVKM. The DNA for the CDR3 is TGTGCCAGCAGTTTGGGACAGGGTAACGGCTACACCTTC. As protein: CASSLGQGNGYTF.